The T cell receptor beta chain under discussion was sequenced for a study of brain T cells in children with intractable seizures. The time point here: blood from clinic visit 5 months post-surgery; TSC patient then seizure free. Surgery cases with the highest brain T cell transcript signatures were chosen for sequencing. Patients received at least one anti-epileptic drug before surgery. The repertoire was sequenced with immunoSEQ multiplex PCR; TCRdb's copy has only in-frame clones and lacks some. The sample has about 340,000 clones, over 90% seen once. The sample was peripheral blood, taken approximately 5 months after surgery. The TCR originated in a boy in the first two years of life with tuberous sclerosis and intractable seizures.

CDR3 nucleotide sequence: TGTGCCAGCAGTACAGCGGGACAAGAGACCCAGTACTTC. It codes for CASSTAGQETQYF. V is TRBV12-3 or TRBV12-4 and J is TRBJ2-5, with 7 bases fitting TRBD2. This CDR3 spans 13 amino acids. Trimming took 5 bases from V and 2 from J; bases not matched to a gene: 2.